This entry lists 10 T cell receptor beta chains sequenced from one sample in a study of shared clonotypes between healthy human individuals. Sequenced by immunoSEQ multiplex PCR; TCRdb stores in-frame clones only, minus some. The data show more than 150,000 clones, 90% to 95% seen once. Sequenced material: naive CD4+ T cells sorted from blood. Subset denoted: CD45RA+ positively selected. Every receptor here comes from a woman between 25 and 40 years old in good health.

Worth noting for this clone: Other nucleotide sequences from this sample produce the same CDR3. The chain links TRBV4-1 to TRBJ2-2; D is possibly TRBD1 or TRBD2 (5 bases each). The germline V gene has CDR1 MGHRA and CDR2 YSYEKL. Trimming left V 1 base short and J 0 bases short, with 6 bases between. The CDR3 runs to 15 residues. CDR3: CASSQVGANTGELFF. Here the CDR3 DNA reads TGCGCCAGCAGCCAAGTGGGGGCGAACACCGGGGAGCTGTTTTTT.

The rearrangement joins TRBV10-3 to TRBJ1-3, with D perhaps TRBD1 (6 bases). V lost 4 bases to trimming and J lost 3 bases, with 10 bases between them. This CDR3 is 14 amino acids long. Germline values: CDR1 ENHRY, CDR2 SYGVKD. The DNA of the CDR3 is TGTGCCATCAGTGTACAGGGTATTGGAAACACCATATATTTT. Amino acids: CAISVQGIGNTIYF.

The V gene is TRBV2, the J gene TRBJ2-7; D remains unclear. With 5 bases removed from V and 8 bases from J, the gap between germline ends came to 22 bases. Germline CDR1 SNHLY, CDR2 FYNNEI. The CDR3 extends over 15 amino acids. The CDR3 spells CASSNDAVLSSQQYF. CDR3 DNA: TGTGCCAGCAGTAACGACGCGGTTTTGTCTTCGCAGCAGTACTTC.

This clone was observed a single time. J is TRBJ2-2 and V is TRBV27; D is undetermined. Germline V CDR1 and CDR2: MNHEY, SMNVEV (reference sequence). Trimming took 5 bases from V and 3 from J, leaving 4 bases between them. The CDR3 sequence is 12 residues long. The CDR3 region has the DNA TGTGCCAGCAGTCCATACACCGGGGAGCTGTTTTTT. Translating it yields CASSPYTGELFF.

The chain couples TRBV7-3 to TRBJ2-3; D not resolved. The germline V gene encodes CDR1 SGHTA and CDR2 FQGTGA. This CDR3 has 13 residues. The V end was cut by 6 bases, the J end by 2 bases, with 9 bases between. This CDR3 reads CASSRSPTDTQYF. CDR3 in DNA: TGTGCCAGCAGTCGATCCCCCACAGATACGCAGTATTTT.

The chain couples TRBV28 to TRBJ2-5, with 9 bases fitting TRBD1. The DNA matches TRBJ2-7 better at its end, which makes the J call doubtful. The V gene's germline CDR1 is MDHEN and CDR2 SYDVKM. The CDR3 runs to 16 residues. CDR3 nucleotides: TGTGCCAGCAGTCGCCCCTCCCGACAGGGGGACTACGAGCAGTACTTC. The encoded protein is CASSRPSRQGDYEQYF.

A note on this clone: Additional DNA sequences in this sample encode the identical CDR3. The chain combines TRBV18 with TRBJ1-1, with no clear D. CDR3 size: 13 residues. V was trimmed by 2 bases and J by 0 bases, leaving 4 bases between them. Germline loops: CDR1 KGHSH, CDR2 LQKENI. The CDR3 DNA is TGTGCCAGCTCACCAGGTCTGAACACTGAAGCTTTCTTT. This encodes CASSPGLNTEAFF.

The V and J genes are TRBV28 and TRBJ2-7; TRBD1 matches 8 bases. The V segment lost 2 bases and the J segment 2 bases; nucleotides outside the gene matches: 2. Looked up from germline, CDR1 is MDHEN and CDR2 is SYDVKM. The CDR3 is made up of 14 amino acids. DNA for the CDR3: TGTGCCAGCAGTTTAGAACAGGGGGCCTACGAGCAGTACTTC. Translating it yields CASSLEQGAYEQYF.

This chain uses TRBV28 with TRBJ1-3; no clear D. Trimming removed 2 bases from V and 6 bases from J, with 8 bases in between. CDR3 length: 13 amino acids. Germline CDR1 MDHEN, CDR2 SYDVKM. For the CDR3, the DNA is TGTGCCAGCAGTTTAGGGTTGGAAAACACCATATATTTT. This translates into CASSLGLENTIYF.

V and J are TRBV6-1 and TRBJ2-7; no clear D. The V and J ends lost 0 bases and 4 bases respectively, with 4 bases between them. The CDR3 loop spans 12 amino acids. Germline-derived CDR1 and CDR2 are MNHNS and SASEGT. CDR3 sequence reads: CASSEAEYEQYF. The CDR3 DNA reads TGTGCCAGCAGTGAAGCGGAGTACGAGCAGTACTTC.